The clone carrying this T cell receptor beta chain was recorded a few times. These data originate in a study of blood T cell repertoires in COVID-19. Turning to the study itself: COVID-19 samples collected from the United States, Italy and Spain covered acute and convalescent phases. Sample material is recorded as cDNA or gDNA derived from T cells, B-cell-depleted T cells, or PBMCs.

In the original analysis: Amplified reference gene primers provided the basis for estimating nucleated cell counts. The protocol was immunoSEQ multiplex PCR, while the TCRdb copy is restricted to in-frame clones and leaves out a portion. V and J calls and clone size are copied from that table; D and trimming were computed from the DNA. The sample consists of some 240,000 clones, roughly 89% of them appearing once. The CDR3 totals 15 residues. In germline, CDR1 is MNHEY, CDR2 SMNVEV (reference sequence). The V gene lost 0 bases and the J gene lost 3 bases, with 11 bases spanning the gap. The sample taken for sequencing was peripheral blood. The chain employs TRBV27 and TRBJ1-2, with a weak D call TRBD1 (5 bases). The TCR sequence derives from a man aged 55 to 70 who had recovered from COVID-19. In nucleotides, the CDR3 is TGTGCCAGCAGTTTATCGGGGGGTAGGGACTATGGCTACACCTTC. Translated: CASSLSGGRDYGYTF.